The 32 T cell receptor beta chains below were found in one sample sequenced in a study of shared clonotypes between healthy human individuals. Here immunoSEQ multiplex PCR was the method, and the copy in TCRdb shows in-frame clones only, minus some. Of 2 million to 2.5 million clones in the sample, 90% to 97% are singletons; the top ten hold around 0.13%. Sequencing input: naive CD4+ T cells sorted from blood. The subset was: CD45RA+ positively selected. The receptor source for this set is a man aged 18 to 29 in good health.

This chain links TRBV2 with TRBJ2-3, with 11 bases that match TRBD2. CDR1 is SNHLY and CDR2 is FYNNEI in the germline V gene. V lost 6 bases, J lost 6 bases, and 8 bases stayed unmatched. This CDR3 comprises 15 residues. CDR3 in amino acids: CASRARLAGTDTQYF. CDR3 DNA: TGTGCCAGCAGGGCCAGACTAGCGGGGACCGATACGCAGTATTTT.

This clone was found once. The rearrangement uses TRBV6-5 and TRBJ2-7; 9 bases map to TRBD1. Germline-derived CDR1 and CDR2 are MNHEY and SVGAGI. The CDR3 consists of 16 residues. J gave up 1 base and V 0 bases, and 4 bases lay outside the gene matches. As DNA, the CDR3 is TGTGCCAGCAGTTACTCCGGACAGGGGAGGTCCTACGAGCAGTACTTC. It translates to CASSYSGQGRSYEQYF.

As for this clone: Other DNA sequences in the sample encode the same CDR3. CDR3 bases: TGTGCCAGCAGTGAGGGTGGCTACACCTTC. Its protein product is CASSEGGYTF. The chain combines TRBV2 with TRBJ1-2; D remains ambiguous. The germline V and J ends were trimmed by 3 bases and 7 bases, with 3 bases remaining between them. The germline CDR1 and CDR2 sequences are SNHLY and FYNNEI. The CDR3 is 10 residues long.

This clone was counted once. The rearrangement joins TRBV2 to TRBJ1-2; D gene uncertain. Germline V CDR1 and CDR2: SNHLY, FYNNEI. The CDR3 has 13 amino acids. V was pared by 3 bases and J by 1 base, with 6 bases between. For the CDR3, the DNA is TGTGCCAGCAGTGAGGTGGTTAACTATGGCTACACCTTC. Translation gives CASSEVVNYGYTF.

Details on this clone: Different DNA sequences within this sample yield the same CDR3. The V call is TRBV6-5, the J call TRBJ2-5, with a possible D match to TRBD2 (5 bases). The V end lost 0 bases, the J end lost 5 bases, and 10 bases lay between the germline ends. Germline V CDR1 and CDR2: MNHEY, SVGAGI. The CDR3 consists of 14 residues. CDR3: CASSYSGGAETQYF. CDR3 DNA sequence: TGTGCCAGCAGTTACTCAGGAGGAGCGGAGACCCAGTACTTC.

The chain employs TRBV5-1 and TRBJ1-3; D unclear. Germline CDR1 reads SGHRS; CDR2 reads YFSETQ. This CDR3 comprises 15 residues. V lost 0 bases, J lost 0 bases, and 7 bases lay in between. The CDR3: CASSLASHSGNTIYF. The CDR3 DNA reads as TGCGCCAGCAGCTTGGCCAGCCACTCTGGAAACACCATATATTTT. The whole variable domain, remainder taken from reference TRBV5-1 and TRBJ1-3, is KAGVTQTPRYLIKTRGQQVTLSCSPISGHRSVSWYQQTPGQGLQFLFEYFSETQRNKGNFPGRFSGRQFSNSRSEMNVSTLELGDSALYLCASSLASHSGNTIYFGEGSWLTVV.

The chain recombines TRBV7-9 with TRBJ1-3; D gene ambiguous. Germline loops: CDR1 SEHNR, CDR2 FQNEAQ (reference sequence). Deletions cut 2 bases from V and 0 bases from J, with 8 bases between. There are 15 residues in the CDR3. CDR3 amino acids: CASSLMTLSGNTIYF. The CDR3 nucleotides read TGTGCCAGCAGCTTAATGACGCTCTCTGGAAACACCATATATTTT.

This sequence joins TRBV18 and TRBJ2-7; 8 bases align to TRBD2. Unmatched junction bases numbered 10, after V lost 3 bases and J lost 0 bases. Germline-derived CDR1 and CDR2 are KGHSH and LQKENI. The CDR3 contains 17 residues. The CDR3 coding sequence is TGTGCCAGCTCACCCCCTCCGGGAGGGGAAGACTCCTACGAGCAGTACTTC. The encoded protein is CASSPPPGGEDSYEQYF.

The V gene is TRBV11-3, the J gene TRBJ2-2; D remains ambiguous. CDR1 SGHNT and CDR2 YENEEA come from the germline V gene. V was shortened by 2 bases and J by 4 bases, with 8 bases between the two germline ends. CDR3 length: 14 amino acids. The CDR3: CASSLLGSTGELFF. CDR3 DNA sequence: TGTGCCAGCAGCTTACTAGGGTCCACCGGGGAGCTGTTTTTT. The whole variable domain, remainder taken from reference TRBV11-3 and TRBJ2-2, is EAGVVQSPRYKIIEKKQPVAFWCNPISGHNTLYWYLQNLGQGPELLIRYENEEAVDDSQLPKDRFSAERLKGVDSTLKIQPAELGDSAVYLCASSLLGSTGELFFGEGSRLTVL.

The CDR3 DNA follows: TGTGCCAGCAGCTCCCCTGTGGCGGGAGGCACCGGGGAGCTGTTTTTT. Residues: CASSSPVAGGTGELFF. The chain combines TRBV5-4 with TRBJ2-2; 8 bases map to TRBD2. V gave up 3 bases and J gave up 4 bases; unmatched junction bases: 8. The germline CDR1 and CDR2 sequences are SGHNT and YYREEE (reference sequence). The CDR3 is 16 amino acids.

The chain has TRBV2 and TRBJ2-3; D gene uncertain. The CDR3 has 15 amino acids. Trimming removed 6 bases at V and 5 bases at J, with 18 bases between. The V gene's germline CDR1 is SNHLY and CDR2 FYNNEI. CDR3 nucleotides: TGTGCCAGCAGAGTGGTTGGCACGCCCGTAGATACGCAGTATTTT. It codes for CASRVVGTPVDTQYF.

The chain has TRBV5-6 and TRBJ1-2, with 9 positions matching TRBD1. The ends lost 4 bases at V and 7 bases at J; junction bases unmatched: 14. Germline V CDR1 and CDR2: SGHDT, YYEEEE. CDR3 size: 16 residues. DNA for the CDR3: TGTGCCAGCAGCAGACGCACAGGGGGCGGATGGGGTGGCTACACCTTC. Amino acids: CASSRRTGGGWGGYTF. Full variable domain (outside the CDR3, taken from reference TRBV5-6 and TRBJ1-2): DAGVTQSPTHLIKTRGQQVTLRCSPKSGHDTVSWYQQALGQGPQFIFQYYEEEERQRGNFPDRFSGHQFPNYSSELNVNALLLGDSALYLCASSRRTGGGWGGYTFGSGTRLTVV.

This chain connects TRBV7-2 to TRBJ2-2; the D is unclear. The CDR3 covers 14 residues. V lost 1 base, J lost 8 bases, and 11 bases lay in between. From germline, CDR1 is SGHTA and CDR2 FQGNSA. CDR3 in DNA: TGTGCCAGCAGCTTAGTAAAGGCCTCTGGGGAGCTGTTTTTT. Translation gives CASSLVKASGELFF.

J is TRBJ1-5 and V is TRBV18; the D gene is possibly TRBD1 (6 bases). CDR1 and CDR2 (germline): KGHSH, LQKENI. The CDR3 is 13 residues long. V was trimmed by 6 bases and J by 5 bases, leaving 11 bases between them. CDR3 nucleotides: TGTGCCAGCTCCCTGGGGGCAGATCAGCCCCAGCATTTT. Translation gives CASSLGADQPQHF.

The chain uses TRBV5-4 and TRBJ2-5, with TRBD2 matching 7 bases. The V and J ends lost 2 bases and 4 bases, in that order; junction bases with no gene match: 14. The CDR3 is 17 residues long. CDR1 is SGHNT, CDR2 YYREEE, per germline (reference sequence). Written as DNA, the CDR3 is TGTGCCAGCAGCTTCTACCAGGGTGGCGGGGGAGGAGAGACCCAGTACTTC. Its translation is CASSFYQGGGGGETQYF.

The count of this clone is one. The chain couples TRBV30 to TRBJ2-1, with D unresolved. V lost 0 bases, J lost 2 bases, and 8 bases lay in between. Germline CDR1 is GTSNPN and CDR2 is SVGIG (reference sequence). The CDR3 has 14 residues. The CDR3 DNA reads as TGTGCCTGGAGTGTATCAGCGACCTACAATGAGCAGTTCTTC. Protein sequence: CAWSVSATYNEQFF.

The V gene is TRBV4-1, the J gene TRBJ2-7; 10 bases are shared with TRBD2. CDR1 and CDR2 from the germline V gene are MGHRA and YSYEKL. Trimming cost V 1 base and J 0 bases; bases outside gene matches: 6. The CDR3 totals 17 residues. CDR3 bases: TGCGCCAGCAGCCAAGGAGGGCTAGCGGGAGCCTCCTACGAGCAGTACTTC. Protein sequence: CASSQGGLAGASYEQYF.

The rearrangement links TRBV25-1 to TRBJ1-5; the D gene is possibly TRBD1 (5 bases). The CDR3 totals 13 residues. Germline V gene sequence: CDR1 MGHDK, CDR2 SYGVNS. The V gene lost 6 bases and the J gene lost 4 bases, with 10 bases spanning the gap. The CDR3 sequence is CASRGEGNQPQHF. CDR3 nucleotides: TGTGCCAGCAGGGGGGAGGGGAATCAGCCCCAGCATTTT.

The gene calls are TRBV10-1 and TRBJ1-1; perhaps TRBD1 as D (5 bases). V gave up 5 bases and J gave up 7 bases, with 11 bases separating them. The germline V gene encodes CDR1 WNHNN and CDR2 SYGVQD (reference sequence). CDR3 size: 12 residues. The CDR3 sequence: CASSPLGGEAFF. The CDR3 DNA follows: TGCGCCAGCAGTCCATTGGGGGGTGAAGCTTTCTTT.

The J gene is TRBJ1-5, the V gene TRBV2; maybe TRBD1 (6 bases). The CDR3 consists of 13 residues. Deletions cut 7 bases from V and 2 bases from J, with 9 bases between. Germline CDR1 is SNHLY and CDR2 is FYNNEI. CDR3 nucleotides: TGTGCCAGCATGGACAGACGCAATCAGCCCCAGCATTTT. Protein sequence: CASMDRRNQPQHF.

The rearrangement uses TRBV28 and TRBJ2-1; TRBD2 matches at 15 bases. The CDR3 is 15 amino acids. CDR1 MDHEN and CDR2 SYDVKM come from the germline V gene. J gave up 7 bases and V 4 bases, and 2 bases lay outside the gene matches. The CDR3 protein is CASSSGLAGGNEQFF. The CDR3 DNA reads TGTGCCAGCAGTTCGGGACTAGCGGGAGGAAATGAGCAGTTCTTC. The whole variable domain, remainder taken from reference TRBV28 and TRBJ2-1, is DVKVTQSSRYLVKRTGEKVFLECVQDMDHENMFWYRQDPGLGLRLIYFSYDVKMKEKGDIPEGYSVSREKKERFSLILESASTNQTSMYLCASSSGLAGGNEQFFGPGTRLTVL.

V usage is TRBV5-5 and J usage is TRBJ1-5; D not certain. Trimming removed 0 bases from V and 4 bases from J, with 8 bases in between. CDR1 and CDR2 (germline): SGHKS, YYEKEE (reference sequence). This CDR3 comprises 14 residues. For the CDR3, the DNA is TGTGCCAGCAGCTTGGGACGGAAGAATCAGCCCCAGCATTTT. This sequence encodes CASSLGRKNQPQHF.

V gene TRBV2 combines with J gene TRBJ1-1; possible D gene TRBD1, 5 bases. Germline-derived CDR1 and CDR2 are SNHLY and FYNNEI. Between the trimmed V and J ends, which lost 6 bases and 1 base, there was a span of 9 bases. This CDR3 comprises 13 residues. The CDR3 here is CASRPGGNTEAFF. The CDR3 DNA reads as TGTGCCAGCAGACCCGGGGGGAACACTGAAGCTTTCTTT.

The chain's CDR3 is CASSLRTNTGELFF. The CDR3 region has the DNA TGTGCCAGCAGCTTAAGGACTAACACCGGGGAGCTGTTTTTT. The chain joins TRBV11-3 to TRBJ2-2, with D possibly being TRBD2 (5 bases). The V gene lost 2 bases and the J gene lost 2 bases, with 6 bases spanning the gap. Germline V lookup: CDR1 SGHNT, CDR2 YENEEA. This CDR3 has 14 amino acids.

The chain carries TRBV11-3 and TRBJ2-1; D is unclear. The CDR3 has 13 amino acids. CDR1 is SGHNT, CDR2 YENEEA, per germline. V was shortened by 5 bases and J by 6 bases, with 11 bases between the two germline ends. DNA of the CDR3: TGTGCCAGCAGCGGTAATAAAGGCAATGAGCAGTTCTTC. Translation: CASSGNKGNEQFF. Full variable domain (missing parts from reference TRBV11-3 and TRBJ2-1): EAGVVQSPRYKIIEKKQPVAFWCNPISGHNTLYWYLQNLGQGPELLIRYENEEAVDDSQLPKDRFSAERLKGVDSTLKIQPAELGDSAVYLCASSGNKGNEQFFGPGTRLTVL.

The chain is built from TRBV10-3 and TRBJ2-5; D possibly corresponds to TRBD1 (6 bases). Trimming left V 2 bases short and J 1 base short, with 14 bases between. Germline loops: CDR1 ENHRY, CDR2 SYGVKD. This CDR3 is 16 amino acids long. DNA for the CDR3: TGTGCCATCAGTGAGAGGACAGATCCCCCCCAAGAGACCCAGTACTTC. Protein: CAISERTDPPQETQYF.

Of note for this clone: This sample also contains other DNA sequences that code for the same CDR3. The chain uses TRBV19 and TRBJ2-1; D not resolved. V dropped 5 bases and J dropped 3 bases, with 5 bases sitting between them. CDR3 size: 12 residues. Germline values: CDR1 LNHDA, CDR2 SQIVND (reference sequence). CDR3 sequence reads: CASSALYNEQFF. The CDR3 DNA follows: TGTGCCAGTAGTGCGCTCTACAATGAGCAGTTCTTC. Full variable domain (rest looked up from reference TRBV19 and TRBJ2-1): DGGITQSPKYLFRKEGQNVTLSCEQNLNHDAMYWYRQDPGQGLRLIYYSQIVNDFQKGDIAEGYSVSREKKESFPLTVTSAQKNPTAFYLCASSALYNEQFFGPGTRLTVL.

Of note for this clone: Other DNA variants within this sample encode the same CDR3. The CDR3 reads CASSVGGLSSYEQYF. Here the CDR3 DNA reads TGTGCCAGCAGCGTAGGCGGACTTAGCTCCTACGAGCAGTACTTC. The chain couples TRBV9 to TRBJ2-7; TRBD2 might be the D (5 bases). The CDR3 runs to 15 residues. Between the trimmed V and J ends, which lost 0 bases and 0 bases, there was a span of 10 bases. CDR1 is SGDLS, CDR2 YYNGEE, per germline. Filled out from reference TRBV9 and TRBJ2-7, the complete variable domain reads DSGVTQTPKHLITATGQRVTLRCSPRSGDLSVYWYQQSLDQGLQFLIQYYNGEERAKGNILERFSAQQFPDLHSELNLSSLELGDSALYFCASSVGGLSSYEQYFGPGTRLTVT.

V is TRBV7-9 and J is TRBJ1-5; no firm D call. CDR1 SEHNR and CDR2 FQNEAQ come from the germline V gene (reference sequence). The germline V and J ends were trimmed by 1 base and 6 bases, with 10 bases remaining between them. This CDR3 comprises 14 residues. CDR3 bases: TGTGCCAGCAGCTTAGACAGCCAGATTCAGCCCCAGCATTTT. Translating gives CASSLDSQIQPQHF.

V usage is TRBV5-6 and J usage is TRBJ2-7; unclear D gene. Germline lookup yields CDR1 SGHDT and CDR2 YYEEEE. The CDR3 extends over 14 amino acids. Trimming took 7 bases from V and 1 from J, leaving 15 bases between them. CDR3 nucleotides: TGTGCCAGCGGTTGGGGATCCAGTTCCTACGAGCAGTACTTC. Protein sequence: CASGWGSSSYEQYF.

The chain recombines TRBV7-2 with TRBJ2-7; D gene uncertain. The V gene lost 0 bases and the J gene lost 6 bases, with 9 bases spanning the gap. Germline assignment: CDR1 SGHTA and CDR2 FQGNSA. The CDR3 has 13 amino acids. CDR3 in amino acids: CASSLASAVEQYF. The CDR3 DNA reads TGTGCCAGCAGCTTAGCGTCGGCGGTCGAGCAGTACTTC. The entire variable domain, with the rest obtained from reference TRBV7-2 and TRBJ2-7, is as follows: GAGVSQSPSNKVTEKGKDVELRCDPISGHTALYWYRQSLGQGLEFLIYFQGNSAPDKSGLPSDRFSAERTGGSVSTLTIQRTQQEDSAVYLCASSLASAVEQYFGPGTRLTVT.

The CDR3 nucleotides read TGTGCCAGTAGTAAGGGGCTAGCGGGGGGGACAGATACGCAGTATTTT. This encodes CASSKGLAGGTDTQYF. The V and J genes are TRBV19 and TRBJ2-3, with 12 bases fitting TRBD2. With V trimmed by 4 bases and J by 3 bases, 5 bases remained unmatched. This CDR3 is 16 amino acids long. The germline CDR1 and CDR2 sequences are LNHDA and SQIVND (reference sequence).